This entry describes one T cell receptor (beta chain). Antigen specificity is unknown. Time point indicated: patch test 3, about 24 weeks after DPC sensitization. Described treatment: therapeutic diphenylcyclopropenone sensitization with weekly scalp DPC. The sample comes from a study of human T cells and chemical hapten exposure. Study summary: In the approximately 25-week study, patients were dosed weekly with diphenylcyclopropenone on the scalp throughout. From small differences in pooled library volume came most of the variation in per-sample TCR yields.

V shed 4 bases and J shed 2 bases, with 13 bases lying between them. The length of the CDR3 is 14 residues. In germline, CDR1 is SGHDT, CDR2 YYEEEE. The library put unique molecular identifiers onto individual cDNA molecules. One entry per CDR3 protein results from TCRdb running MiXCR on the RACE reads. The sample carries over 150,000 distinct CDR3 sequences, around 30% recorded once. Study-wide findings and caveats: Expanded TCRs formed significantly more large CDR3 similarity clusters than controls.

The sequenced sample was whole blood, obtained in connection with sensitization to the hapten diphenylcyclopropenone (DPC). The TCR originated in a woman aged 18-30 years with alopecia areata. Some clones in this sample may be carry-over from other donors' samples. This rearrangement joins TRBV5-6 to TRBJ2-7; perhaps D is TRBD1 or TRBD2 (5 bases each). The CDR3 nucleotides are TGTGCCAGCAGCGGAGGTGCAGGGACCTACGAGCAGTACTTC. Encoded protein: CASSGGAGTYEQYF.